Below, one TCR beta chain is given with its context. The source of the sample is a study of blood T cell repertoires in COVID-19. As for the study in general: The samples span acute and convalescent COVID-19 from the United States, Italy and Spain. PBMCs, B-cell-depleted T cells, or T cells were the source of the cDNA or gDNA that made up the material.

In the original workflow: Nucleated cell number was recorded as an estimate derived from reference gene primer amplification. The data were produced by immunoSEQ multiplex PCR, yet TCRdb's version contains in-frame clones alone and is incomplete. V, J and clone size reflect that table, while D and trimming were determined from the DNA. The data show about 350,000 clones, approximately 86% seen once. J was trimmed by 4 bases and V by 3 bases; bases with no gene match: 23. Germline loops: CDR1 LGHDT, CDR2 YNNKEL (reference sequence). This CDR3 is 22 amino acids long. The Seattle patients, enrolled during active infection, were followed longitudinally.

Sequencing was performed on peripheral blood. This clonotype was sampled from an older woman with COVID-19, enrolled during active disease. This chain joins TRBV3-1 (or the pseudogene TRBV3-2) and TRBJ2-5; 13 bases are a match to TRBD2. CDR3 nucleotide sequence: TGTGCCAGCAGCCATGCAAGACTACTAGCGGGGGGGATAGGTTCGGCCAGAGAGACCCAGTACTTC. Amino acids: CASSHARLLAGGIGSARETQYF.